This T cell receptor beta chain comes out of a study of early stage breast cancer tumors. On the study more broadly: Of around 15 invasive breast tumors, more than ten were hormone receptor-positive, HER2-negative.

Blood replicates held 0.5 ug DNA, tumor or normal breast 1.5 ug, two each. Only in-frame clones appear in the TCRdb table, and some are missing; sequencing was by immunoSEQ multiplex PCR. The repertoire includes around 11,000 clones, 70% to 80% of them detected once, and 11% to 15% sits in the top ten. This CDR3 is built from 16 residues. Germline V gene lookup returns CDR1 SGHTA and CDR2 FQGNSA. V gave up 5 bases and J gave up 2 bases; unmatched junction bases: 10. Study-level findings and limits: Tumor and normal breast were distinguished via blood comparison in 14 of 16 patients.

As for this clone: Its antigen is undetermined.

The source of this sequence is a person aged 65 to 85 with breast cancer. Sequencing was performed on breast tumor tissue. The genes are TRBV7-2 and TRBJ2-5, with 8 bases lining up with TRBD1. The CDR3, as DNA: TGTGCCAGCAGCCCAGGAGTCCACAGGGGGCAAGAGACCCAGTACTTC. This gives the protein CASSPGVHRGQETQYF.